The sequence of this T cell receptor beta chain was determined in a study of response to subunit inactivated influenza vaccine. Study-wide findings and caveats: Authors suggested seasonal influenza vaccinations each recruit few new T cells.

MiXCR was run by TCRdb on the RT-PCR reads, yielding one entry per CDR3 protein. The sample lists about 180,000 distinct CDR3 sequences; around 9.2% were seen once. V shed 8 bases and J shed 3 bases, with 13 bases lying between them. This CDR3 spans 13 amino acids. CDR1 is LGHDT, CDR2 YNNKEL, per germline (reference sequence). This clonotype turned up a few times. Its antigen is unknown. The receptor was isolated from a man between 50 and 59 years old who received an inactivated influenza vaccine. The sequenced sample was non-naive T cells sorted from PBMCs, obtained on the day of vaccination. The rearrangement links TRBV3-1 to TRBJ2-5; D is uncertain. CDR3 amino acids: CASGDRRKETQYF. The CDR3, as DNA: TGTGCCAGCGGAGACCGAAGAAAAGAGACCCAGTACTTC.